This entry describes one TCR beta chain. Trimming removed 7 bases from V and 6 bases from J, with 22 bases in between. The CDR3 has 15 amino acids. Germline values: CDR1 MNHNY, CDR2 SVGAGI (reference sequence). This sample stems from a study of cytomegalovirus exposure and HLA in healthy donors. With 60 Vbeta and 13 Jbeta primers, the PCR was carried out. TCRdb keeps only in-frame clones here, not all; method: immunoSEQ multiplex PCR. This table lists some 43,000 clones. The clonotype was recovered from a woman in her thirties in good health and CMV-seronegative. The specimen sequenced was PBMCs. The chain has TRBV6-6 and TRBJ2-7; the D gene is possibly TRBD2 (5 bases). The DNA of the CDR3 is TGTGCCAGCATCCCCGGAGAGGGTAGACGTCGCGAGCAGTACTTC. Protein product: CASIPGEGRRREQYF.